This record covers a single T cell receptor (beta chain). The data belong to a study of blood T cell repertoires in COVID-19. Study context: Collection of acute and convalescent COVID-19 samples took place in the United States, Italy and Spain. PBMCs, B-cell-depleted T cells, or T cells were the source of the cDNA or gDNA that made up the material.

Assay: immunoSEQ multiplex PCR; the TCRdb copy retains only in-frame clones and omits some. The table includes roughly 150,000 clones, about 83% detected once. CDR3 length: 16 amino acids. The ends were cut back, 5 bases at V and 3 bases at J, with 16 bases in the middle. Germline V lookup: CDR1 SEHNR, CDR2 FQNEAQ (reference sequence). The sequence was obtained from a woman older than 75 with acute or convalescent COVID-19. The specimen was peripheral blood. This chain links TRBV7-9 with TRBJ2-2, with D possibly being TRBD1 (5 bases). CDR3 nucleotide sequence: TGTGCCAGCAGCCCGAAGGGGTTAGGGTACACCGGGGAGCTGTTTTTT. Translating gives CASSPKGLGYTGELFF.